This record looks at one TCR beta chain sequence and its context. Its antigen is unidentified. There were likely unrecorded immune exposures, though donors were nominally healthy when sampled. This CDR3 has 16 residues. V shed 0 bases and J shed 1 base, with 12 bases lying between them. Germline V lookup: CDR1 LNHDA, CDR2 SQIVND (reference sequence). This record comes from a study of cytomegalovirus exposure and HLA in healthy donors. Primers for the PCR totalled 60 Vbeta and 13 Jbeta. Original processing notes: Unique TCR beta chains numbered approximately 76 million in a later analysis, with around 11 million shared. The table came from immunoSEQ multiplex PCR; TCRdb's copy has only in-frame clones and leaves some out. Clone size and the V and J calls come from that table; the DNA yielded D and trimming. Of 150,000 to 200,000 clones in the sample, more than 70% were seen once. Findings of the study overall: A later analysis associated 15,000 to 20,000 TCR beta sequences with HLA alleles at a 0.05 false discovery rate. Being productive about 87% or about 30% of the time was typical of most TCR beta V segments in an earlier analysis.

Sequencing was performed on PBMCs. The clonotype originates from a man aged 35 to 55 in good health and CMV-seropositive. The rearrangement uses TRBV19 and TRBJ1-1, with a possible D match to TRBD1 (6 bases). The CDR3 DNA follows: TGTGCCAGTAGTATAGATCGGACAGCCTCGAACACTGAAGCTTTCTTT. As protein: CASSIDRTASNTEAFF.